A single sample is the source of the 22 T cell receptor beta chains below, sequenced in a study of blood T cell repertoires in COVID-19. The protocol was immunoSEQ multiplex PCR, while the TCRdb copy is restricted to in-frame clones and leaves out a portion. The sample has around 120,000 clones, 85% to 90% seen once; the top ten hold approximately 10%. The sample consisted of peripheral blood. Receptors were obtained from a man of 80 years or more with acute or convalescent COVID-19.

The genes are TRBV19 and TRBJ1-3; tentatively, D is TRBD1 (6 bases). Per the germline V gene, CDR1 is LNHDA and CDR2 is SQIVND (reference sequence). The V gene lost 7 bases and the J gene lost 0 bases, with 16 bases spanning the gap. The CDR3 is 16 amino acids. CDR3 coding DNA: TGTGCCAGTACCCGGGGGGCCCAGCGCTCTGGAAACACCATATATTTT. Encoded protein: CASTRGAQRSGNTIYF.

In its sample, this clone was seen a few times. This CDR3 is CASSQDPRVFQPQHF. For the CDR3, the DNA is TGTGCCAGCAGCCAAGATCCCCGGGTTTTTCAGCCCCAGCATTTT. This chain joins TRBV3-1 (or the pseudogene TRBV3-2) and TRBJ1-5; D is ambiguous. The length of the CDR3 is 15 residues. Germline assignment: CDR1 LGHDT and CDR2 YNNKEL (reference sequence). V was trimmed by 0 bases and J by 6 bases, leaving 12 bases between them.

This rearrangement joins TRBV19 to TRBJ1-1; no clear D. The CDR3 is made up of 14 amino acids. V lost 3 bases to trimming and J lost 0 bases, with 8 bases between them. In germline, CDR1 is LNHDA, CDR2 SQIVND (reference sequence). The CDR3 reads CASSIQRMNTEAFF. The DNA of the CDR3 is TGTGCCAGTAGTATCCAGAGGATGAACACTGAAGCTTTCTTT.

This chain connects TRBV5-1 to TRBJ2-2; the match to TRBD2 covers 12 bases. V lost 4 bases and J lost 7; bases outside the gene matches: 2. The CDR3 has 14 residues. Germline loops: CDR1 SGHRS, CDR2 YFSETQ. The CDR3, as DNA: TGCGCCAGCAGCACGACTAGCGGGAGCGGGGAGCTGTTTTTT. Translation: CASSTTSGSGELFF.

This clone appeared a single time. The chain combines TRBV4-3 with TRBJ1-6; no firm D call. Germline loops: CDR1 LGHNA, CDR2 YSLEER. CDR3 size: 14 residues. Between the trimmed V and J ends, which lost 0 bases and 7 bases, there was a span of 7 bases. The CDR3 sequence: CASSQDGENSPLHF. In DNA, the CDR3 is TGCGCCAGCAGCCAAGATGGGGAGAATTCACCCCTCCACTTT.

The chain links TRBV24-1 to TRBJ2-1, with a possible D match to TRBD2 (7 bases). The length of the CDR3 is 15 residues. V lost 4 bases and J lost 0, with 9 bases in between. Per the germline V gene, CDR1 is KGHDR and CDR2 is SFDVKD. The CDR3 region is CATSEAGASYNEQFF. For the CDR3, the DNA is TGTGCCACCAGTGAGGCGGGGGCCTCCTACAATGAGCAGTTCTTC.

Only a few counts were recorded for this clone. V usage is TRBV5-6 and J usage is TRBJ1-2; D not resolved. The CDR3 loop spans 14 amino acids. V shed 2 bases and J shed 3 bases, with 11 bases lying between them. Germline V gives CDR1 SGHDT, CDR2 YYEEEE. Here the CDR3 reads CASSFGGTDYGYTF. The CDR3 nucleotides are TGTGCCAGCAGCTTCGGAGGAACCGACTATGGCTACACCTTC. The whole variable domain, remainder taken from reference TRBV5-6 and TRBJ1-2, is DAGVTQSPTHLIKTRGQQVTLRCSPKSGHDTVSWYQQALGQGPQFIFQYYEEEERQRGNFPDRFSGHQFPNYSSELNVNALLLGDSALYLCASSFGGTDYGYTFGSGTRLTVV.

The rearrangement joins TRBV10-3 to TRBJ2-1, with 11 bases identical to TRBD2. The trim removed 11 bases at V and 0 bases at J, leaving 12 bases unmatched. In germline, CDR1 is ENHRY, CDR2 SYGVKD. The CDR3 is 17 residues long. CDR3 sequence reads: CAASVAGGKGSYNEQFF. CDR3 DNA sequence: TGTGCCGCATCAGTAGCGGGAGGGAAGGGCTCCTACAATGAGCAGTTCTTC.

The genes are TRBV18 and TRBJ1-1; 8 nucleotides line up with TRBD1. The CDR3 has 15 amino acids. CDR1 is KGHSH and CDR2 is LQKENI in the germline V gene. Unmatched junction bases numbered 4, after V lost 4 bases and J lost 0 bases. CDR3 amino acids: CASSRGQAMNTEAFF. The CDR3 nucleotides are TGTGCCAGCTCACGGGGACAGGCTATGAACACTGAAGCTTTCTTT.

This clone was found a few times. The genes are TRBV28 and TRBJ1-5; D call uncertain. CDR3 length: 14 amino acids. V shed 7 bases and J shed 0 bases, with 10 bases lying between them. Germline CDR1 and CDR2: MDHEN and SYDVKM. CDR3 sequence (DNA): TGTGCCAGCACGTCCCGGGTTAGCAATCAGCCCCAGCATTTT. Amino acid sequence: CASTSRVSNQPQHF.

The J gene is TRBJ1-2, the V gene TRBV3-1 (or the pseudogene TRBV3-2); TRBD1 is a possible D gene (6 bases). Germline V CDR1 and CDR2: LGHDT, YNNKEL (reference sequence). This CDR3 is built from 15 residues. Trimming pared 7 bases from V and 2 bases from J, leaving 17 bases between. The CDR3 protein is CASTWDTDGNYGYTF. The CDR3 DNA is TGTGCCAGCACCTGGGACACGGACGGAAACTATGGCTACACCTTC.

V usage is TRBV19 and J usage is TRBJ1-5; 7 bases map to TRBD1. After removal of 5 bases from V and 9 bases from J, the junction contained 16 bases not matched to a gene. CDR1 LNHDA and CDR2 SQIVND come from the germline V gene (reference sequence). The CDR3 runs 16 residues. CDR3 coding DNA: TGTGCCAGTAGTCCGAGGGACAGCTCTGCCGAAGGGCCCCAGCATTTT. This gives the protein CASSPRDSSAEGPQHF. Drawing the rest from reference TRBV19 and TRBJ1-5, the complete variable domain is DGGITQSPKYLFRKEGQNVTLSCEQNLNHDAMYWYRQDPGQGLRLIYYSQIVNDFQKGDIAEGYSVSREKKESFPLTVTSAQKNPTAFYLCASSPRDSSAEGPQHFGDGTRLSIL.

The chain is built from TRBV5-5 and TRBJ2-7; D is possibly TRBD1 (6 bases). Trimming took off 1 base at V and 5 bases at J, with 13 bases between the two ends. CDR3 size: 14 residues. Germline CDR1 reads SGHKS; CDR2 reads YYEKEE (reference sequence). CDR3 amino acids: CASSLKGGINEQYF. CDR3 bases: TGTGCCAGCAGCTTGAAAGGGGGAATCAACGAGCAGTACTTC.

The chain recombines TRBV24-1 with TRBJ2-5; 9 positions agree with TRBD2. Germline values: CDR1 KGHDR, CDR2 SFDVKD. CDR3 length equals 14 residues. The trim removed 2 bases at V and 5 bases at J, leaving 2 bases unmatched. The CDR3 sequence: CATSDSGLAETQYF. CDR3 sequence (DNA): TGTGCCACCAGTGATTCAGGACTAGCGGAGACCCAGTACTTC.

The genes are TRBV7-2 and TRBJ1-1, with 7 bases matching TRBD1. V shed 5 bases, J shed 0 bases, and the junction held 6 bases outside the gene matches. Germline V gene sequence: CDR1 SGHTA, CDR2 FQGNSA. This CDR3 is 15 amino acids long. The CDR3 sequence is CASSRSGGMNTEAFF. The CDR3 DNA reads as TGTGCCAGCAGCCGGTCAGGGGGTATGAACACTGAAGCTTTCTTT.

J is TRBJ2-2 and V is TRBV3-1 (or the pseudogene TRBV3-2), with TRBD2 matching 9 bases. The germline CDR1 and CDR2 sequences are LGHDT and YNNKEL (reference sequence). With V trimmed by 2 bases and J by 5 bases, 15 bases remained unmatched. The CDR3 runs 19 residues. CDR3: CASSQSEASRGGRTGELFF. In nucleotides, the CDR3 is TGTGCCAGCAGCCAATCGGAAGCGTCGCGGGGGGGCAGAACCGGGGAGCTGTTTTTT.

CDR3 DNA sequence: TGTGCCAGCTCACCGCAGGGGGCCCCGCTAGGGGAGCAGTACTTC. This gives the protein CASSPQGAPLGEQYF. The chain joins TRBV18 to TRBJ2-7; TRBD1 matches at 8 bases. CDR1 is KGHSH and CDR2 is LQKENI in the germline V gene. V lost 3 bases to trimming and J lost 7 bases; unmatched junction nucleotides: 11. The CDR3 length is 15 residues.

The chain is built from TRBV28 and TRBJ1-5, with a possible D match to TRBD1 (6 bases). Looked up from germline, CDR1 is MDHEN and CDR2 is SYDVKM. The CDR3 is 15 amino acids. Trimming left V 6 bases short and J 3 bases short, with 15 bases between. Here the CDR3 reads CASRMSAGANQPQHF. The CDR3, as DNA: TGTGCCAGCAGAATGTCGGCGGGGGCCAATCAGCCCCAGCATTTT.

The J gene is TRBJ2-5, the V gene TRBV7-9, with D hard to call. V lost 2 bases and J 4 bases, leaving 14 bases between the germline ends. Germline CDR1 SEHNR, CDR2 FQNEAQ (reference sequence). The CDR3 contains 15 residues. CDR3: CASSLLSFSGETQYF. The CDR3 bases are TGTGCCAGCAGCTTATTATCTTTCTCGGGAGAGACCCAGTACTTC.

J is TRBJ2-2 and V is TRBV3-1 (or the pseudogene TRBV3-2); perhaps TRBD2 as D (5 bases). Trimming took 0 bases from V and 1 from J, leaving 12 bases between them. Germline V CDR1 and CDR2: LGHDT, YNNKEL (reference sequence). The CDR3 is made up of 17 amino acids. CDR3 bases: TGTGCCAGCAGCCAAGAACGGGTAGCGAAGAACACCGGGGAGCTGTTTTTT. Its translation is CASSQERVAKNTGELFF.

The V gene is TRBV5-8, the J gene TRBJ2-7; 9 nucleotides line up with TRBD1. The germline V gene encodes CDR1 SGHTS and CDR2 YDEGEE. This CDR3 comprises 13 residues. V was pared by 1 base and J by 5 bases, with 1 base of the junction left unmatched. This CDR3 reads CASSLTGGNEQYF. The DNA for the CDR3 is TGTGCCAGCAGCTTGACAGGGGGCAACGAGCAGTACTTC.

This chain joins TRBV12-3 or TRBV12-4 and TRBJ1-4; possible D gene TRBD1, 6 bases. The CDR3 has 13 residues. The germline V and J ends were trimmed by 7 bases and 4 bases, with 10 bases remaining between them. The CDR3 nucleotides are TGTGCCAGCATGAGGGGGGGTAATGAAAAACTGTTTTTT. Amino acids: CASMRGGNEKLFF.